Below are 6 T cell receptor beta chains sequenced from a single sample in a study of cytomegalovirus exposure and HLA in healthy donors. PCR amplification relied on 60 Vbeta primers (plus 13 Jbeta primers). Produced via immunoSEQ multiplex PCR; TCRdb's table is partial and in-frame only. Here the sample spans about 170,000 clones, about 85% being singletons. The sequenced sample was PBMCs. The receptors here all came from a man aged 30 to 45 in good health and CMV-seropositive.

The rearrangement joins TRBV27 to TRBJ2-1, with 7 bases aligning to TRBD2. J gave up 4 bases and V 2 bases, and 5 bases lay outside the gene matches. Germline values: CDR1 MNHEY, CDR2 SMNVEV (reference sequence). This CDR3 contains 15 residues. CDR3 coding DNA: TGTGCCAGCAGTTTACAGGGCGGGAGATACAATGAGCAGTTCTTC. This translates into CASSLQGGRYNEQFF.

The chain employs TRBV6-5 and TRBJ1-5, with a weak D call TRBD1 (5 bases). The V end lost 2 bases, the J end lost 7 bases, and 12 bases lay between the germline ends. Germline-derived CDR1 and CDR2 are MNHEY and SVGAGI. This CDR3 has 14 residues. CDR3 coding DNA: TGTGCCAGCAGTTACATCCCGCAGGGCCAGCCCCAGCATTTT. Translation: CASSYIPQGQPQHF.

The genes are TRBV19 and TRBJ2-1; 12 bases fit TRBD2. The CDR3 runs to 17 residues. The J segment lost 3 bases and the V segment lost 4 bases, leaving 7 bases of the junction unmatched. Germline V gives CDR1 LNHDA, CDR2 SQIVND (reference sequence). CDR3 sequence: CASSRGATSGSYNEQFF. CDR3 nucleotide sequence: TGTGCCAGTAGTAGGGGGGCGACTAGCGGGAGCTACAATGAGCAGTTCTTC. The whole variable domain, filled in from reference TRBV19 and TRBJ2-1, reads DGGITQSPKYLFRKEGQNVTLSCEQNLNHDAMYWYRQDPGQGLRLIYYSQIVNDFQKGDIAEGYSVSREKKESFPLTVTSAQKNPTAFYLCASSRGATSGSYNEQFFGPGTRLTVL.

The chain recombines TRBV19 with TRBJ1-1; 11 bases are shared with TRBD1. This CDR3 has 16 amino acids. Per the germline V gene, CDR1 is LNHDA and CDR2 is SQIVND (reference sequence). The junction had 8 bases not matched to a gene; V was cut back by 4 bases and J by 4 bases. CDR3 sequence (DNA): TGTGCCAGTAGTACCCGGGACAGGGGGTCGACCACTGAAGCTTTCTTT. Its protein is CASSTRDRGSTTEAFF.

The V gene is TRBV9, the J gene TRBJ2-7, with 8 positions matching TRBD2. The V and J ends lost 1 base and 4 bases, in that order; junction bases with no gene match: 4. The CDR3 sequence is 14 residues long. Germline lookup yields CDR1 SGDLS and CDR2 YYNGEE. The CDR3 spells CASSVCTSGYEQYV. The CDR3 coding sequence is TGTGCCAGCAGCGTATGTACTAGCGGATACGAGCAGTACGTC.

This clone was seen only once. The V gene is TRBV7-6, the J gene TRBJ1-4; D is perhaps TRBD1 (5 bases). V was shortened by 5 bases and J by 7 bases, with 20 bases between the two germline ends. Germline CDR1 SGHVS, CDR2 FNYEAQ. The CDR3 covers 16 residues. Here the CDR3 reads CASSPRSGGRGEKLFF. CDR3 sequence (DNA): TGTGCCAGCAGCCCCCGCTCGGGGGGTAGGGGTGAAAAACTGTTTTTT.